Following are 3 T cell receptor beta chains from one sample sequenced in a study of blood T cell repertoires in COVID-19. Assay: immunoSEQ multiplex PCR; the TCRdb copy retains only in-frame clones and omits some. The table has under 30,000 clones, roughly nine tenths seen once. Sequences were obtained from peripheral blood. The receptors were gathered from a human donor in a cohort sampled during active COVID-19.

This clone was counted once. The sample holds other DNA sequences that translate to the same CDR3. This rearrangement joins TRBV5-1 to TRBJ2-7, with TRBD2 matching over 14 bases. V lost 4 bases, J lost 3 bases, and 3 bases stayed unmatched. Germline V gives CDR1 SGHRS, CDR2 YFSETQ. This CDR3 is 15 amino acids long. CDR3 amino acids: CASSLGTSGSYEQYF. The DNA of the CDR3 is TGCGCCAGCAGCCTTGGGACTAGCGGGAGCTACGAGCAGTACTTC. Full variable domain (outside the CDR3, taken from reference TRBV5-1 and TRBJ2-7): KAGVTQTPRYLIKTRGQQVTLSCSPISGHRSVSWYQQTPGQGLQFLFEYFSETQRNKGNFPGRFSGRQFSNSRSEMNVSTLELGDSALYLCASSLGTSGSYEQYFGPGTRLTVT.

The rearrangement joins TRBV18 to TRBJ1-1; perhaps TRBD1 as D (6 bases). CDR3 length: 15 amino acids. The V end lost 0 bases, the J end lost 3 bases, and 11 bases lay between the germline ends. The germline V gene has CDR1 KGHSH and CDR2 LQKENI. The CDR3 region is CASSPPQGRDTEAFF. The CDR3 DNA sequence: TGTGCCAGCTCACCACCGCAGGGGCGGGACACTGAAGCTTTCTTT.

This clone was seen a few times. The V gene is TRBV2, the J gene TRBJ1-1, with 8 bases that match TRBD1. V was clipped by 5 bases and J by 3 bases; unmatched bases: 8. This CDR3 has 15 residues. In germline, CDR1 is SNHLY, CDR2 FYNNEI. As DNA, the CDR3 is TGTGCCAGCAGTCCCGGACAGGGACGGGACACTGAAGCTTTCTTT. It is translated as CASSPGQGRDTEAFF.